Presented here are 20 T cell receptor beta chains from one specimen sequenced in a study of blood T cell repertoires in COVID-19. Here immunoSEQ multiplex PCR was the method, and the copy in TCRdb shows in-frame clones only, minus some. The sample has around 250,000 clones, about 90% seen once; the top ten hold 0.95% to 1.5%. Sample: PBMCs or T cells enriched from blood (not recorded which). The source of these receptors is a human donor in a cohort exposed to, infected with or recovered from COVID-19 (not recorded which). The donor label of this sample is uncertain.

This sequence joins TRBV7-9 and TRBJ1-2; 8 bases fit TRBD1. Trimming cost V 0 bases and J 6 bases; bases outside gene matches: 3. This CDR3 region has 14 residues. Germline V CDR1 and CDR2: SEHNR, FQNEAQ (reference sequence). The CDR3 nucleotides read TGTGCCAGCAGCTTAGCTCCAGGGGGCGATGGCTACACCTTC. Amino acids: CASSLAPGGDGYTF.

V gene TRBV4-1 combines with J gene TRBJ1-5; D remains unclear. Germline V gives CDR1 MGHRA, CDR2 YSYEKL. The CDR3 length is 13 residues. The germline V and J ends were trimmed by 4 bases and 0 bases, with 4 bases remaining between them. This chain's CDR3 is CASSLHSNQPQHF. The CDR3 coding sequence is TGCGCCAGCAGCCTACATAGCAATCAGCCCCAGCATTTT.

The genes are TRBV6-5 and TRBJ2-1; 9 bases align to TRBD2. This CDR3 has 15 residues. Germline V gene lookup returns CDR1 MNHEY and CDR2 SVGAGI. The junction had 4 bases not matched to a gene; V was cut back by 4 bases and J by 3 bases. The CDR3 protein is CASSSRGGLYNEQFF. Here the CDR3 DNA reads TGTGCCAGCAGTTCGCGGGGGGGCCTCTACAATGAGCAGTTCTTC.

The gene calls are TRBV6-5 and TRBJ1-1; TRBD1 aligns across 9 bases. From germline, CDR1 is MNHEY and CDR2 SVGAGI. Trimming cost V 10 bases and J 6 bases; bases outside gene matches: 15. The CDR3 has 15 amino acids. The CDR3 protein is CATQWDRELSPEAFF. The CDR3, as DNA: TGTGCCACCCAATGGGACAGGGAATTGAGTCCTGAAGCTTTCTTT.

The chain recombines TRBV4-1 with TRBJ2-2; no reliable D call. Per the germline V gene, CDR1 is MGHRA and CDR2 is YSYEKL. The V end lost 8 bases, the J end lost 5 bases, and 12 bases lay between the germline ends. CDR3 length equals 13 residues. In DNA, the CDR3 is TGCGCCAGCCTCGGTGTGAAGACCGGGGAGCTGTTTTTT. Its translation is CASLGVKTGELFF.

The rearrangement joins TRBV4-3 to TRBJ2-3, with 12 bases matching TRBD2. CDR3 length equals 17 residues. Trimming at V came to 1 base and at J to 3 bases, leaving 5 bases not matched to a gene. The germline V gene encodes CDR1 LGHNA and CDR2 YSLEER. In nucleotides, the CDR3 is TGCGCCAGCAGCCAAGCGGCTAGCGGGGGGGCAACAGATACGCAGTATTTT. This sequence encodes CASSQAASGGATDTQYF.

This clone is a singleton in its sample. The V and J genes are TRBV6-5 and TRBJ1-4; 7 bases line up with TRBD1. Per the germline V gene, CDR1 is MNHEY and CDR2 is SVGAGI. The junction had 8 bases not matched to a gene; V was cut back by 8 bases and J by 8 bases. This CDR3 has 13 amino acids. The CDR3 reads CASGGQRSEKLFF. In DNA, the CDR3 is TGTGCCAGCGGGGGACAGAGGTCGGAAAAACTGTTTTTT.

The rearrangement uses TRBV9 and TRBJ2-3, with 8 bases that match TRBD2. The CDR3 has 17 residues. V dropped 3 bases and J dropped 6; count of bases not matched to a gene: 15. Germline CDR1 reads SGDLS; CDR2 reads YYNGEE. CDR3 DNA: TGTGCCAGCAGCGAACGGGGGGGCCTGGGTAGCCGGGATACGCAGTATTTT. This encodes CASSERGGLGSRDTQYF.

The chain recombines TRBV5-4 with TRBJ2-2, with 9 bases fitting TRBD1. The J segment lost 0 bases and the V segment lost 4 bases, leaving 10 bases of the junction unmatched. This CDR3 spans 18 amino acids. Germline loops: CDR1 SGHNT, CDR2 YYREEE (reference sequence). The CDR3 nucleotides are TGTGCCAGCAGCAGGGGACAGGGTGGTGGCCCGAACACCGGGGAGCTGTTTTTT. The encoded protein is CASSRGQGGGPNTGELFF.

J is TRBJ2-7 and V is TRBV5-4; 8 bases agree with TRBD1. V shed 1 base, J shed 5 bases, and the junction held 5 bases outside the gene matches. Germline V gene data show CDR1 as SGHNT and CDR2 as YYREEE (reference sequence). This CDR3 contains 14 residues. The CDR3 DNA reads as TGTGCCAGCAGCTTGTGGGCAGGGGGCCACGAGCAGTACTTC. This encodes CASSLWAGGHEQYF.

The CDR3 protein is CSASKLAGDEQFF. CDR3 sequence (DNA): TGCAGTGCTAGTAAGCTAGCGGGGGATGAGCAGTTCTTC. The J gene is TRBJ2-1, the V gene TRBV20-1; 10 nucleotides match TRBD2. Germline lookup yields CDR1 DFQATT and CDR2 SNEGSKA (reference sequence). Unmatched junction bases numbered 4, after V lost 3 bases and J lost 8 bases. This CDR3 is 13 amino acids long.

The rearrangement links TRBV6-2 or TRBV6-3 to TRBJ1-1; D call uncertain. Per germline, CDR1 MNHEY and CDR2 SVGEGT. V lost 2 bases to trimming and J lost 5 bases, with 9 bases between them. CDR3 length equals 13 residues. CDR3 in DNA: TGTGCCAGCAGTTACGAGGTGCGGACTGAAGCTTTCTTT. Protein sequence: CASSYEVRTEAFF.

Written as DNA, the CDR3 is TGTGCCAGCAGCTCTCTTTCCGCGGAGACCCAGTACTTC. As protein: CASSSLSAETQYF. The V gene is TRBV9, the J gene TRBJ2-5; D ambiguous. The V gene lost 4 bases and the J gene lost 5 bases, with 12 bases spanning the gap. CDR1 and CDR2 from the germline V gene are SGDLS and YYNGEE. The CDR3 length is 13 residues. The full variable domain, with the rest looked up from reference TRBV9 and TRBJ2-5, is DSGVTQTPKHLITATGQRVTLRCSPRSGDLSVYWYQQSLDQGLQFLIQYYNGEERAKGNILERFSAQQFPDLHSELNLSSLELGDSALYFCASSSLSAETQYFGPGTRLLVL.

The rearrangement joins TRBV5-1 to TRBJ1-4, with D hard to call. Trimming took off 3 bases at V and 5 bases at J, with 17 bases between the two ends. This CDR3 has 16 amino acids. Germline CDR1 is SGHRS and CDR2 is YFSETQ. CDR3 protein: CASSSGNGLRNEKLFF. The CDR3 nucleotides read TGCGCCAGCAGCTCGGGGAACGGCCTCAGGAATGAAAAACTGTTTTTT.

The chain has TRBV11-2 and TRBJ2-3; TRBD1 matches at 9 bases. The CDR3 extends over 17 amino acids. Per the germline V gene, CDR1 is SGHAT and CDR2 is FQNNGV. The ends lost 0 bases at V and 2 bases at J; junction bases unmatched: 6. The CDR3: CASSLDGWDRVTDTQYF. The CDR3 DNA follows: TGTGCCAGCAGCTTAGATGGTTGGGACAGGGTCACAGATACGCAGTATTTT.

This chain links TRBV12-5 with TRBJ1-2; D not resolved. The CDR3 has 14 amino acids. Trimming took off 4 bases at V and 4 bases at J, with 13 bases between the two ends. Germline CDR1 is LGHNT and CDR2 is FRNRAP. CDR3: CASGSITGFYGYTF. CDR3 nucleotides: TGTGCTAGTGGTTCCATTACGGGGTTCTATGGCTACACCTTC.

This clone was seen a few times. V is TRBV29-1 and J is TRBJ1-1; TRBD1 matches at 10 bases. This CDR3 has 12 amino acids. J lost 11 bases, V lost 2 bases, and 5 bases had no gene match. Germline V gene sequence: CDR1 SQVTM, CDR2 ANQGSEA. The CDR3 DNA is TGCAGCGTTGAATTAAGACAGGGGGCCGCTTTCTTT. This codes for CSVELRQGAAFF.

The chain uses TRBV11-2 and TRBJ1-1, with 8 bases fitting TRBD1. The CDR3 is made up of 13 amino acids. Trimming removed 3 bases from V and 4 bases from J; junction bases left unmatched: 1. From germline, CDR1 is SGHAT and CDR2 FQNNGV. CDR3 in DNA: TGTGCCAGCAGCTTTGACAGGGGCACTGAAGCTTTCTTT. Its protein is CASSFDRGTEAFF. Together with reference TRBV11-2 and TRBJ1-1, the CDR3 gives the full variable domain: EAGVAQSPRYKIIEKRQSVAFWCNPISGHATLYWYQQILGQGPKLLIQFQNNGVVDDSQLPKDRFSAERLKGVDSTLKIQPAKLEDSAVYLCASSFDRGTEAFFGQGTRLTVV.

The chain couples TRBV7-9 to TRBJ2-2; TRBD2 matches at 8 bases. The V gene's germline CDR1 is SEHNR and CDR2 FQNEAQ (reference sequence). This CDR3 has 16 amino acids. V dropped 4 bases and J dropped 7; count of bases not matched to a gene: 11. CDR3: CASSSRDSGGHGELFF. CDR3 nucleotide sequence: TGTGCCAGCAGCTCTCGGGACTCGGGGGGGCACGGGGAGCTGTTTTTT.

V and J are TRBV6-1 and TRBJ1-5; D ambiguous. V was shortened by 1 base and J by 6 bases, with 7 bases between the two germline ends. This CDR3 comprises 13 residues. Germline CDR1 MNHNS, CDR2 SASEGT. The CDR3 DNA reads as TGTGCCAGCAGTGAAGGAGTTCCTCAGCCCCAGCATTTT. Translation: CASSEGVPQPQHF.